A selection of T cell receptor beta chains follows, all from one sample in a study of blood T cell repertoires in COVID-19. Profiling relied on immunoSEQ multiplex PCR, and the TCRdb table lists in-frame clones only, not all of them. The sample has some 70,000 clones, around 82% seen once. The sequenced material came from peripheral blood. The receptor set was obtained from a man in his 60s with acute or convalescent COVID-19. The CDR3 runs from the conserved cysteine through the conserved F or W. D genes are given only for firm matches. Only some rows state a clone size, as once, few, many or a class for expanded clones.

size	D	V	J	CDR3
.	.	TRBV30	TRBJ1-5	CAWSVGTGGYQPQHF
.	.	TRBV19	TRBJ1-2	CASSITGFDYGYTF
few	.	TRBV2	TRBJ1-6	CASRKDRSHNSPLHF
.	.	TRBV7-2	TRBJ1-5	CASSSHPGTNQPQHF
.	.	TRBV15	TRBJ1-6	CATSREAGSPLHF
.	TRBD1	TRBV7-9	TRBJ2-6	CASSTGQGATGANVLTF
.	TRBD1	TRBV7-2	TRBJ1-2	CASSPRQGGDGYTF
.	.	TRBV2	TRBJ2-5	CATKGDGETQYF
.	.	TRBV23-1	TRBJ1-6	CASSQSARSRAWVSPLHF
.	TRBD1	TRBV7-9	TRBJ1-3	CASSYLQGASAGNTIYF
few	.	TRBV30	TRBJ1-1	CAWSVQSRGGEAFF
.	.	TRBV19	TRBJ2-3	CASSIGGGFGTDTQYF
.	.	TRBV7-9	TRBJ1-1	CASSAQVNTEAFF
.	TRBD1	TRBV19	TRBJ2-2	CASRQGSAGELFF
.	.	TRBV19	TRBJ1-1	CASSIQGWDTEAFF
.	TRBD1	TRBV7-2	TRBJ2-7	CASSKPGQGANEQYF
.	.	TRBV6-1	TRBJ1-1	CASSEMGVNTEAFF
.	TRBD2	TRBV27	TRBJ2-1	CASSLSASGGAQNEQFF
.	.	TRBV5-8	TRBJ1-5	CASSLEGHLQPQHF
.	.	TRBV4-2	TRBJ1-4	CASSQVGGSANEKLFF
.	.	TRBV19	TRBJ1-5	CASSKGGNQPQHF
few	.	TRBV11-2	TRBJ1-6	CASSLVPLLSPLHF
.	.	TRBV5-1	TRBJ1-1	CASSPPERIMNTEAFF
.	TRBD2	TRBV6-5	TRBJ2-5	CASIQAGGYQETQYF
.	.	TRBV30	TRBJ1-6	CAWSGLRTEVPLHF
.	.	TRBV6-2/TRBV6-3	TRBJ2-6	CASSYFGATSSGANVLTF
.	.	TRBV7-2	TRBJ1-5	CASSEDSAPQHF
.	.	TRBV6-5	TRBJ2-5	CASDFTATQYF
.	TRBD1	TRBV10-3	TRBJ2-2	CAISPGTALTGELFF
.	.	TRBV18	TRBJ1-1	CASSLNRNTEAFF
.	TRBD1	TRBV19	TRBJ1-5	CASSTTVTGYYQPQHF
.	.	TRBV4-1	TRBJ1-1	CASSQDRWLNTEAFF
.	TRBD1	TRBV27	TRBJ1-1	CASRLTGKNTEAFF
once	TRBD1	TRBV4-3	TRBJ1-2	CASSQATGGFGYGYTF
.	.	TRBV7-9	TRBJ1-1	CASSPRDEGTEAFF
once	TRBD1	TRBV5-1	TRBJ2-6	CASSYDRASGANVLTF
.	.	TRBV3-1/TRBV3-2	TRBJ1-2	CASSQGGLYGYTF
few	.	TRBV29-1	TRBJ1-1	CSVVAPPGTTEAFF
.	TRBD2	TRBV7-2	TRBJ2-1	CASSLEAGTRKGNEQFF
.	.	TRBV3-1/TRBV3-2	TRBJ1-2	CASSQVAGPDYDGYTF
.	TRBD2	TRBV13	TRBJ2-2	CASSLPSGGATGELFF
.	.	TRBV30	TRBJ1-1	CAWSVRGATEAFF
.	.	TRBV7-2	TRBJ2-5	CASSFRWEETQYF
once	.	TRBV29-1	TRBJ1-1	CSGGGDMNTEAFF
.	TRBD1	TRBV2	TRBJ2-7	CASNTGTGIYEQYF
.	TRBD1	TRBV11-2	TRBJ1-2	CASSQTGALGYTF
few	TRBD1	TRBV6-6	TRBJ1-6	CASSTGGGNSPLHF
once	TRBD1	TRBV2	TRBJ1-1	CASRGDSKNTEAFF
once	TRBD2	TRBV7-9	TRBJ2-7	CASSYLLDRGSSGGEQYF
.	.	TRBV30	TRBJ2-5	CAWSVRGPETQYF
.	TRBD1	TRBV7-2	TRBJ1-1	CASRKIGTGARDTEAFF
.	.	TRBV18	TRBJ1-1	CASSPRRGTEAFF
once	.	TRBV7-9	TRBJ1-2	CASSLGLTGSDYGYTF
.	TRBD1	TRBV2	TRBJ2-5	CASSERDRVAETQYF
.	.	TRBV7-8	TRBJ2-7	CASSLAPGNEQYF
.	.	TRBV11-3	TRBJ1-1	CASGPGTEAFF
few	.	TRBV30	TRBJ2-1	CAWSVQRASFSYNEQFF